These 5 T cell receptor beta chains were all obtained from the same sample, sequenced in a study of Ad26.COV2.S vaccination and SARS-CoV-2 variants. Some clones are missing from TCRdb's copy, which holds only in-frame ones; the method was immunoSEQ multiplex PCR. The repertoire holds hundreds of thousands of clones, 90% to 95% seen once, with 3.9% in the top ten. The sequenced sample was peripheral blood, obtained after recovery from COVID-19. The source is a human donor who had recovered from COVID-19.

The chain uses TRBV6-5 and TRBJ2-3; D call uncertain. Trimming took 7 bases from V and 4 from J, leaving 6 bases between them. CDR1 and CDR2 from the germline V gene are MNHEY and SVGAGI. This CDR3 has 11 amino acids. CDR3 sequence: CASTWADTQYF. The CDR3 DNA is TGTGCCAGCACGTGGGCAGATACGCAGTATTTT.

Remarks on this clone: Distinct nucleotide sequences in the sample also encode this CDR3. The chain joins TRBV29-1 to TRBJ2-7; D uncertain. The germline gives CDR1 SQVTM, CDR2 ANQGSEA. CDR3 size: 11 residues. V lost 3 bases to trimming and J lost 3 bases, with 6 bases between them. The CDR3 region is CSVENSYEQYF. CDR3 coding DNA: TGCAGCGTTGAGAACAGCTACGAGCAGTACTTC.

The gene calls are TRBV7-8 and TRBJ2-5; D uncertain. This CDR3 is 12 amino acids long. V lost 5 bases and J lost 2, with 6 bases in between. Germline V gives CDR1 SGHVS, CDR2 FQNEAQ. CDR3 in DNA: TGTGCCAGCAGCCCAAGACAAGAGACCCAGTACTTC. Amino acid sequence: CASSPRQETQYF. The variable domain in full, with the rest retrieved from reference TRBV7-8 and TRBJ2-5, is GAGVSQSPRYKVAKRGQDVALRCDPISGHVSLFWYQQALGQGPEFLTYFQNEAQLDKSGLPSDRFFAERPEGSVSTLKIQRTQQEDSAVYLCASSPRQETQYFGPGTRLLVL.

This clone has only one observation. J is TRBJ2-3 and V is TRBV7-8; TRBD2 aligns across 11 bases. Unmatched junction bases numbered 6, after V lost 5 bases and J lost 2 bases. The CDR3 runs to 16 residues. Germline CDR1 SGHVS, CDR2 FQNEAQ. As DNA, the CDR3 is TGTGCCAGCAGCGTTATAGCGGGGGGGCCCACAGATACGCAGTATTTT. This encodes CASSVIAGGPTDTQYF.

This sequence joins TRBV4-1 and TRBJ1-2, with 7 bases that match TRBD1. The germline CDR1 and CDR2 sequences are MGHRA and YSYEKL. The J segment lost 6 bases and the V segment lost 3 bases, leaving 13 bases of the junction unmatched. This CDR3 contains 16 residues. Here the CDR3 reads CASSHDRRGREDGYTF. In DNA, the CDR3 is TGCGCCAGCAGCCACGACCGTAGGGGGCGCGAGGATGGCTACACCTTC.